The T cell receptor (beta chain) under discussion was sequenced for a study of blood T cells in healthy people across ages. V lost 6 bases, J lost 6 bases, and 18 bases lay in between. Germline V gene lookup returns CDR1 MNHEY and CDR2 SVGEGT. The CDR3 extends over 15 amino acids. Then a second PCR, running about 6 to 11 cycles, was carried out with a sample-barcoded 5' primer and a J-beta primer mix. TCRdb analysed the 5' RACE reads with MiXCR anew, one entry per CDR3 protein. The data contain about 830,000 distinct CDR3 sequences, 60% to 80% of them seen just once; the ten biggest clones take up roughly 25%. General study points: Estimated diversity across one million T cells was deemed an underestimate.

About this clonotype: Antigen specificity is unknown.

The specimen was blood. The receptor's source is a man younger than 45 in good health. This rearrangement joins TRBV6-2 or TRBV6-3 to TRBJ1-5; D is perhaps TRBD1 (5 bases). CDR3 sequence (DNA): TGTGCCAGCAGCTGGGACTCCGGCTGGGGTCAGCCCCAGCATTTT. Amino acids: CASSWDSGWGQPQHF.